These 29 T cell receptor beta chains came from one sample sequenced in a study of regulatory T cells in long-lasting Graves disease (dated by TCRdb to the early 2020s). The intended sense of this specimen's time point label: newly diagnosed GD, antithyroid drugs for less than 3 months. RNA was extracted from PBMCs in TRIzol for both TCR sequencing and RNA sequencing. Receptors were amplified or captured by multiplex PCR. Instrument on record: Illumina HiSeq 4000. To build TCR beta libraries, CDR3 regions were amplified by Arm-PCR using iRepertoire HTBI primers. The raw public data were reprocessed by TCRdb itself: fastp quality trimming at Q25, MiXCR clonotype calling, in-frame beta chains only. Duplicate CDR3 protein sequences are folded into a single record with the most common DNA and genes. The sample records a few hundred thousand distinct CDR3 sequences, 20% of which are singletons. Roughly 13% of the sample rests with the top ten.

Sequenced material: peripheral blood mononuclear cells (PBMCs), taken at new diagnosis, from a patient treated with antithyroid drugs. The source is a female donor with Graves disease.

This clonotype was found a few times. One base away lies a much larger clone, so this may be a sequencing read error. The chain employs TRBV20-1 and TRBJ2-1, with TRBD2 matching 16 bases. TRBJ2-5 matches the DNA end more closely, so the J call is doubtful. In germline, CDR1 is DFQATT, CDR2 SNEGSKA (reference sequence). This CDR3 contains 16 residues. The CDR3 DNA follows: TGCAGTGCTAGAACTGGGACTAGCGGGAGGGGAGAGACCCAGTACTTC. It translates to CSARTGTSGRGETQYF.

In this sample, this clonotype turned up many times. The chain uses TRBV7-3 and TRBJ2-3; 9 bases fit TRBD1. Losses at the gene ends were 5 bases for V and 4 bases for J; bases not matched to a gene: 7. Germline V lookup: CDR1 SGHTA, CDR2 FQGTGA. This CDR3 is 15 amino acids long. The CDR3: CASSLRDRVADTQYF. The CDR3 DNA reads as TGTGCCAGCAGCCTCCGGGACAGGGTGGCAGATACGCAGTATTTT.

This clonotype occurred many times. The chain combines TRBV7-9 with TRBJ2-3; D gene uncertain. Germline values: CDR1 SEHNR, CDR2 FQNEAQ (reference sequence). With 6 bases removed from V and 1 base from J, the gap between germline ends came to 14 bases. The CDR3 consists of 15 residues. The chain's CDR3 is CASRALGSGTDTQYF. Here the CDR3 DNA reads TGTGCCAGCAGGGCCTTGGGGTCAGGCACAGATACGCAGTATTTT.

Note on this clonotype: This could be a read error, since a much larger clone is one nucleotide away. The rearrangement joins TRBV9 to TRBJ2-4, with D maybe TRBD2 (6 bases). This CDR3 contains 17 residues. CDR1 SGDLS and CDR2 YYNGEE come from the germline V gene. The CDR3, as DNA: TGTGCCAGCACCGCTTCTCCGGGACTCTTAATGGGGGATACGCTGTATTTT. It encodes CASTASPGLLMGDTLYF.

In its sample, this clonotype was seen a few times. The V gene is TRBV5-4, the J gene TRBJ1-1; no definite D call. This CDR3 contains 16 residues. V was cut by 0 bases and J by 0 bases, with 12 bases left in between. From germline, CDR1 is SGHNT and CDR2 YYREEE (reference sequence). Here the CDR3 DNA reads TGTGCCAGCAGCTTGGCTGCTGGGCAGTTGAACACTGAAGCTTTCTTT. The encoded protein is CASSLAAGQLNTEAFF.

This clonotype occurred many times. V usage is TRBV15 and J usage is TRBJ1-2, with D uncertain. The CDR3 extends over 14 amino acids. Deletions cut 0 bases from V and 4 bases from J, with 9 bases between. Per the germline V gene, CDR1 is LNHNV and CDR2 is YYDKDF (reference sequence). The CDR3 loop is CATSRDRGGYGYTF. CDR3 bases: TGTGCCACCAGCAGAGATCGAGGCGGCTATGGCTACACCTTC.

This clonotype appeared many times. This chain uses TRBV27 with TRBJ2-7; 7 nucleotides line up with TRBD1. After removal of 8 bases from V and 3 bases from J, the junction contained 16 bases not matched to a gene. The germline gives CDR1 MNHEY, CDR2 SMNVEV (reference sequence). This CDR3 region has 16 residues. The DNA for the CDR3 is TGTGCCAGCGGTCCAACCCACAGGGGTGGGGTCTACGAGCAGTACTTC. It specifies CASGPTHRGGVYEQYF.

This clonotype came up many times. This chain links TRBV12-3 or TRBV12-4 with TRBJ2-5; maybe TRBD1 (5 bases). The CDR3 extends over 14 amino acids. With 3 bases removed from V and 5 bases from J, the gap between germline ends came to 13 bases. CDR3 bases: TGTGCCAGCAGTTTCAAGGGGTCCTTGGAGACCCAGTACTTC. This gives the protein CASSFKGSLETQYF.

This clonotype was counted at least ten times. The rearrangement uses TRBV6-2 or TRBV6-3 and TRBJ2-5; D remains ambiguous. Per the germline V gene, CDR1 is MNHEY and CDR2 is SVGEGT. V lost 6 bases and J lost 0, with 5 bases in between. The CDR3 extends over 12 amino acids. The CDR3 loop is CASSHNQETQYF. In nucleotides, the CDR3 is TGTGCCAGCAGCCACAACCAAGAGACCCAGTACTTC.

The J gene is TRBJ2-1, the V gene TRBV6-2 or TRBV6-3; TRBD1 aligns across 10 bases. Germline V lookup: CDR1 MNHEY, CDR2 SVGEGT. The ends lost 4 bases at V and 8 bases at J; junction bases unmatched: 5. The CDR3 extends over 14 amino acids. Here the CDR3 reads CASSSTGGFYEQFF. CDR3 in DNA: TGTGCCAGCAGTTCGACAGGGGGCTTCTATGAGCAGTTCTTC.

This clonotype has ten or more counts. The chain is built from TRBV29-1 and TRBJ2-6; D may match TRBD1 or TRBD2 (5 bases each). The CDR3 has 14 amino acids. Germline V gene lookup returns CDR1 SQVTM and CDR2 ANQGSEA. V lost 6 bases and J 1 base, leaving 10 bases between the germline ends. CDR3 bases: TGCAGCGTCCTGGGGGAGTCTGGGGCCAACGTCCTGACTTTC. It specifies CSVLGESGANVLTF.

This clonotype was seen repeatedly, ten times or more. The chain joins TRBV6-5 to TRBJ2-5; D is possibly TRBD1 or TRBD2 (7 bases each). The germline V gene has CDR1 MNHEY and CDR2 SVGAGI. This CDR3 spans 19 amino acids. Trimming shortened V by 4 bases and J by 1 base, and 25 bases separated the two germline ends. The CDR3: CASSSHPRLQGGRQETQYF. The DNA for the CDR3 is TGTGCCAGCAGTTCCCACCCCAGGTTGCAGGGGGGGCGCCAAGAGACCCAGTACTTC.

In regard to this clonotype: A read error is possible here, since a much larger clone lies one base away. In DNA, the CDR3 is TGTGCCAGCAGCTTAGGAGACCAACCCCCCTACGAGCAGCACTTC. As protein: CASSLGDQPPYEQHF. The chain carries TRBV5-4 and TRBJ2-7, with D uncertain. The V gene's germline CDR1 is SGHNT and CDR2 YYREEE (reference sequence). This CDR3 spans 15 amino acids.

In this sample, this clonotype turned up many times. V gene TRBV4-2 combines with J gene TRBJ2-1; 7 positions match TRBD2. The V gene end was trimmed by 0 bases and the J gene end by 14 bases; junction bases not matched to a gene: 10. CDR3 length: 14 residues. Germline V lookup: CDR1 LGHNA, CDR2 YNFKEQ. CDR3 protein: CASSQDTKAGEEFF. CDR3 DNA sequence: TGTGCCAGCAGCCAAGATACAAAGGCGGGGGAGGAGTTCTTC.

CDR3 sequence: CASSQESRQDTQYF. CDR3 bases: TGCGCCAGCAGCCAAGAAAGTAGGCAAGATACGCAGTATTTT. This chain uses TRBV4-3 with TRBJ2-3; D gene ambiguous. Per germline, CDR1 LGHNA and CDR2 YSLEER. This CDR3 contains 14 residues. Trimming stripped 0 bases from V and 5 bases from J, with 9 bases between.

This clonotype was seen ten or more times. V usage is TRBV9 and J usage is TRBJ2-7, with D perhaps matching TRBD1 (6 bases). The CDR3 length is 15 residues. Germline-derived CDR1 and CDR2 are SGDLS and YYNGEE. Deletions cut 0 bases from V and 5 bases from J, with 15 bases between. The CDR3 spells CASSVDARGEDEQYF. As DNA, the CDR3 is TGTGCCAGCAGCGTAGATGCCAGGGGAGAGGACGAGCAGTACTTC.

This clonotype appeared many times. J is TRBJ2-1 and V is TRBV28, with 9 bases aligning to TRBD2. The trim removed 3 bases at V and 5 bases at J, leaving 2 bases unmatched. Germline V gives CDR1 MDHEN, CDR2 SYDVKM. The CDR3 has 14 amino acids. The CDR3 DNA is TGTGCCAGCAGTTTCCAGCGGGGGGACAATGAGCAGTTCTTC. It translates to CASSFQRGDNEQFF.

In this sample, this clonotype turned up many times. The V call is TRBV29-1, the J call TRBJ1-2; possible D gene TRBD1, 5 bases. Germline V gene data show CDR1 as SQVTM and CDR2 as ANQGSEA. The length of the CDR3 is 10 residues. Trimming stripped 7 bases from V and 7 bases from J, with 10 bases between. CDR3 amino acids: CSGFGGGYTF. CDR3 coding DNA: TGCAGCGGTTTCGGGGGTGGCTACACCTTC.

This clonotype was counted a few times. Just one base apart from a much larger clone, this may be a read error. The chain has TRBV28 and TRBJ1-2, with D uncertain. V lost 4 bases to trimming and J lost 12 bases, with 12 bases between them. Germline V CDR1 and CDR2: MDHEN, SYDVKM. The CDR3 runs to 11 residues. The CDR3 coding sequence is TGTGCCAGCAGTTCAGTTGGAGGCCACACCTTC. Translation: CASSSVGGHTF.

Of note for this clonotype: This could be a read error, since a much larger clone is one nucleotide away. This CDR3 reads CAISEQGRQETQYF. CDR3 nucleotides: TGTGCCATCAGTGAACAGGGAAGGCAAGAGACCCAGTACTTC. This chain links TRBV10-3 with TRBJ2-5, with D possibly being TRBD1 (6 bases). Germline CDR1 reads ENHRY; CDR2 reads SYGVKD. Trimming pared 3 bases from V and 2 bases from J, leaving 10 bases between. CDR3 size: 14 residues.

This clonotype has a handful of counts. This CDR3 is CASTKTSETQYF. The DNA for the CDR3 is TGTGCCAGCACCAAAACGTCGGAGACCCAGTACTTC. The chain is built from TRBV7-9 and TRBJ2-5; no clear D gene. Trimming cost V 7 bases and J 5 bases, with 11 bases left between them. CDR1 is SEHNR, CDR2 FQNEAQ, per germline (reference sequence). There are 12 residues in the CDR3.

This clonotype has a count of ten or more. The V and J genes are TRBV9 and TRBJ1-5; 10 bases align to TRBD1. The germline V gene has CDR1 SGDLS and CDR2 YYNGEE. The CDR3 loop spans 15 amino acids. The V and J ends lost 3 bases and 1 base, in that order; junction bases with no gene match: 1. CDR3 bases: TGTGCCAGCAGCGCGACAGGGGGCAGCAATCAGCCCCAGCATTTT. The encoded protein is CASSATGGSNQPQHF.

The chain carries TRBV4-2 and TRBJ1-2, with 10 nucleotides matching TRBD1. Germline CDR1 and CDR2: LGHNA and YNFKEQ. V shed 6 bases and J 4 bases; nucleotides not matched to a gene: 11. The CDR3 extends over 16 amino acids. CDR3 in DNA: TGTGCCAGCAGTCTAAACCGGGACAGGGGTACCTATGGCTACACCTTC. As protein: CASSLNRDRGTYGYTF.

This clonotype showed up many times. The V and J genes are TRBV30 and TRBJ1-5, with D tentatively TRBD1 (5 bases). This CDR3 has 15 amino acids. Per the germline V gene, CDR1 is GTSNPN and CDR2 is SVGIG (reference sequence). V was clipped by 2 bases and J by 9 bases, with 20 bases between them. CDR3 coding DNA: TGTGCCTGGAGTAACCCCGGGGGTTCCCGGAGGCCCCAGCATTTT. It translates to CAWSNPGGSRRPQHF. The full variable domain, rest sourced from reference TRBV30 and TRBJ1-5, is SQTIHQWPATLVQPVGSPLSLECTVEGTSNPNLYWYRQAAGRGLQLLFYSVGIGQISSEVPQNLSASRPQDRQFILSSKKLLLSDSGFYLCAWSNPGGSRRPQHFGDGTRLSIL.

At least ten counts were recorded for this clonotype. The CDR3, as DNA: TGTGCCAGCAGTTTCAGGAACTCTCTTAATGGCTACACCTTC. This gives the protein CASSFRNSLNGYTF. The chain has TRBV12-3 or TRBV12-4 and TRBJ1-2, with unresolved D. V was clipped by 3 bases and J by 6 bases, with 14 bases between them. CDR3 length equals 14 residues.

V is TRBV12-3 or TRBV12-4 and J is TRBJ2-3, with TRBD2 as a possible D gene (5 bases). The CDR3 runs 16 residues. V was pared by 2 bases and J by 3 bases, with 15 bases between. CDR3 in amino acids: CASSLIGGGRTDTQYF. DNA for the CDR3: TGTGCCAGCAGTTTAATAGGCGGAGGTAGGACAGATACGCAGTATTTT.

This clonotype occurred many times. The J gene is TRBJ1-1, the V gene TRBV6-1, with unresolved D. Germline V gene data show CDR1 as MNHNS and CDR2 as SASEGT. Trimming took off 3 bases at V and 8 bases at J, with 19 bases between the two ends. This CDR3 region has 15 residues. CDR3 residues: CASSDVEGAGLEAFF. Here the CDR3 DNA reads TGTGCCAGCAGTGATGTCGAGGGCGCCGGGTTGGAAGCTTTCTTT.

The V and J genes are TRBV2 and TRBJ2-5; 7 bases map to TRBD2. This CDR3 comprises 15 residues. The V gene's germline CDR1 is SNHLY and CDR2 FYNNEI. The junction had 12 bases not matched to a gene; V was cut back by 6 bases and J by 5 bases. The CDR3: CASRVSKSRGETQYF. The CDR3 DNA sequence: TGTGCCAGCAGAGTGAGCAAGTCGCGGGGGGAGACCCAGTACTTC.

This clonotype was detected once. A read error may be the cause here, since a much bigger clone is one base away. V is TRBV12-3 or TRBV12-4 and J is TRBJ1-4; D not certain. CDR3 length: 15 residues. V shed 6 bases and J shed 5 bases, with 16 bases lying between them. CDR3 coding DNA: TGTGCCAGCAGCTCCGATCCCCGCTTAAATGAAAAACTGTTTTTT. This gives the protein CASSSDPRLNEKLFF.